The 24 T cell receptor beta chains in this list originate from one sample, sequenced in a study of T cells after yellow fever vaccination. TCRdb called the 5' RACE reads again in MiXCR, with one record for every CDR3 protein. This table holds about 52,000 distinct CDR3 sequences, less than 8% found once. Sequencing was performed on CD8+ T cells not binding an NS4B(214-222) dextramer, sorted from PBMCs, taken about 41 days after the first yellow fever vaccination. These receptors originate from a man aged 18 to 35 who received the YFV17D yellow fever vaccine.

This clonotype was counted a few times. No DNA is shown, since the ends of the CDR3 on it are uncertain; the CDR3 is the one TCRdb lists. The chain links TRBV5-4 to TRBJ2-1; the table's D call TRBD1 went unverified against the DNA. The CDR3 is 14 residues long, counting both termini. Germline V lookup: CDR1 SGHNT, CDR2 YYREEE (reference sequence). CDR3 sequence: CASSFGPGQGMVFF.

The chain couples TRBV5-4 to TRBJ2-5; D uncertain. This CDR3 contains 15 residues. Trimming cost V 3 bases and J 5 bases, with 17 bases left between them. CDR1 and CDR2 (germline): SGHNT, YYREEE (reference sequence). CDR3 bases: TGTGCCAGCAGCTCCGCCCCCGCAGGCACGGAGACCCAGTACTTC. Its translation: CASSSAPAGTETQYF.

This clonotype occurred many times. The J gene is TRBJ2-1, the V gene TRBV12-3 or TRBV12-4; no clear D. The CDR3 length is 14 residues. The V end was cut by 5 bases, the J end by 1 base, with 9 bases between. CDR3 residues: CASSRTQSYNEQFF. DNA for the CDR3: TGTGCCAGCAGTCGCACCCAATCCTACAATGAGCAGTTCTTC.

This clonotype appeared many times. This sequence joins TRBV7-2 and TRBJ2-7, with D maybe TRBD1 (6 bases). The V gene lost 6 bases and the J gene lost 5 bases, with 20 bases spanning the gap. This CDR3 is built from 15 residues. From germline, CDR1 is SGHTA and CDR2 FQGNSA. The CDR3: CASSSTGTPADEQYF. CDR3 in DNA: TGTGCCAGCAGTTCAACCGGGACACCGGCGGACGAGCAGTACTTC.

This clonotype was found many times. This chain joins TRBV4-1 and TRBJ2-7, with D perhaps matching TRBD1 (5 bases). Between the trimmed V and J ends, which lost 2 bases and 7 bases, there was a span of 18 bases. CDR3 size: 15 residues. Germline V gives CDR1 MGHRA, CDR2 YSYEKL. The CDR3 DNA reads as TGCGCCAGCAGCCAACGTCAGGGATTGTTGGATGAGCAGTACTTC. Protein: CASSQRQGLLDEQYF.

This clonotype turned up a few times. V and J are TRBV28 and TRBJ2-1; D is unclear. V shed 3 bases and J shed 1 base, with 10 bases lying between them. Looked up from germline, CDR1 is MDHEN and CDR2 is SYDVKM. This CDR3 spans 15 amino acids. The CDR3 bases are TGTGCCAGCAGTTTGTGGCAGACATCCTACAATGAGCAGTTCTTC. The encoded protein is CASSLWQTSYNEQFF.

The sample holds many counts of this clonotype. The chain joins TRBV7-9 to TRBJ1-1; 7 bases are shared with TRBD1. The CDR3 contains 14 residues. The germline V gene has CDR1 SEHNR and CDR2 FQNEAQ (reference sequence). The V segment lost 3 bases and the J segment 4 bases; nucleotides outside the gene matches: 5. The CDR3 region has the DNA TGTGCCAGCAGCTTGACAGGGCAGGGCACTGAAGCTTTCTTT. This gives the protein CASSLTGQGTEAFF. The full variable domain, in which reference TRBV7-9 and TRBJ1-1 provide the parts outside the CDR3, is DTGVSQNPRHKITKRGQNVTFRCDPISEHNRLYWYRQTLGQGPEFLTYFQNEAQLEKSRLLSDRFSAERPKGSFSTLEIQRTEQGDSAMYLCASSLTGQGTEAFFGQGTRLTVV.

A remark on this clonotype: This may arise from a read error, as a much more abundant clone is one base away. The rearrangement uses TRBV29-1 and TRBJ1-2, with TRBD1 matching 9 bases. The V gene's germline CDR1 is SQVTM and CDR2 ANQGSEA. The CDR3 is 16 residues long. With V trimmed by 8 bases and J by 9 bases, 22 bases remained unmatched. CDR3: CSIDLILPGTGSSYTF. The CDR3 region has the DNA TGCAGCATCGACCTAATTCTTCCCGGGACAGGGTCTAGCTACACCTTC.

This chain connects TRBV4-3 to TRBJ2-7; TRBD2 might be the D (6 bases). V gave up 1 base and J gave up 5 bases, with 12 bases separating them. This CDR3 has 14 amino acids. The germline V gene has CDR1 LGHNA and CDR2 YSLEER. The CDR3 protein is CASSQGASADEQYF. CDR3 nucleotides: TGCGCCAGCAGCCAAGGGGCTAGCGCGGACGAGCAGTACTTC.

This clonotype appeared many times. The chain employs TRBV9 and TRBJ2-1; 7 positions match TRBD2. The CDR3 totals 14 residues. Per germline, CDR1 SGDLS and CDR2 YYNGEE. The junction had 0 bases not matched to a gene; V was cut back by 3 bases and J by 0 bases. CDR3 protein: CASSGDYSYNEQFF. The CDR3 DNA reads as TGTGCCAGCAGCGGGGACTACTCCTACAATGAGCAGTTCTTC.

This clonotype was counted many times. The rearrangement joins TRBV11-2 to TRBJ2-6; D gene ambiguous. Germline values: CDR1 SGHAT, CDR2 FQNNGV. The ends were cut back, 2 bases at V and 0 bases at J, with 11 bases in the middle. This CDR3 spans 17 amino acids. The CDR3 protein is CASSLKTPHSGANVLTF. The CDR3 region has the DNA TGTGCCAGCAGCTTAAAGACACCTCACTCTGGGGCCAACGTCCTGACTTTC.

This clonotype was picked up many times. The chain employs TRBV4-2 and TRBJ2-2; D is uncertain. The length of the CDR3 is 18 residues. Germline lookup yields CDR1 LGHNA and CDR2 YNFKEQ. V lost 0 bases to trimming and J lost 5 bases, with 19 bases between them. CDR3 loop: CASSQDTEGKLFTGELFF. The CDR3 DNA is TGTGCCAGCAGCCAAGATACAGAAGGGAAATTATTTACCGGGGAGCTGTTTTTT.

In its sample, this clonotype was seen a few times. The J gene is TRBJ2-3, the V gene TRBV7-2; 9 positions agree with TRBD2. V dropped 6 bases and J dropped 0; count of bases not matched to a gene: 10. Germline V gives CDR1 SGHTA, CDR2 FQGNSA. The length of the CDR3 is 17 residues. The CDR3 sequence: CASSPISAGGSTDTQYF. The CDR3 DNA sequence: TGTGCCAGCAGTCCTATCTCTGCGGGGGGGAGCACAGATACGCAGTATTTT. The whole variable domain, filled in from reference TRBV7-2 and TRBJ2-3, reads GAGVSQSPSNKVTEKGKDVELRCDPISGHTALYWYRQSLGQGLEFLIYFQGNSAPDKSGLPSDRFSAERTGGSVSTLTIQRTQQEDSAVYLCASSPISAGGSTDTQYFGPGTRLTVL.

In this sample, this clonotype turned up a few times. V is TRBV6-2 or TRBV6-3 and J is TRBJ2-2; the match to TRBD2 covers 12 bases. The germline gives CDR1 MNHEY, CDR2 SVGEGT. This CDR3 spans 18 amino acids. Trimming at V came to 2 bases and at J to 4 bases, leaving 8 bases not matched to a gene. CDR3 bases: TGTGCCAGCAGTTACCGCCTCCTAGCGGGGGGGCCCACCGGGGAGCTGTTTTTT. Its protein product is CASSYRLLAGGPTGELFF.

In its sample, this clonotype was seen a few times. The CDR3 nucleotides read TGTGCCAGTAGTATTTCGAGACTAGCGGGGACCTACAATGAGCAGTTCTTC. It encodes CASSISRLAGTYNEQFF. The gene calls are TRBV19 and TRBJ2-1, with TRBD2 matching over 11 bases. Trimming took 3 bases from V and 2 from J; bases not matched to a gene: 6. CDR1 and CDR2 from the germline V gene are LNHDA and SQIVND (reference sequence). This CDR3 comprises 17 residues.

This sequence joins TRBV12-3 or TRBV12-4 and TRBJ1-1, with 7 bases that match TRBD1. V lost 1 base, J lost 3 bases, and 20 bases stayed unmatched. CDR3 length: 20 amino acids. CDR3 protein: CASSLDSMVETGPEYTEAFF. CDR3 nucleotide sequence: TGTGCCAGCAGTTTAGATTCGATGGTTGAGACAGGGCCCGAGTACACTGAAGCTTTCTTT.

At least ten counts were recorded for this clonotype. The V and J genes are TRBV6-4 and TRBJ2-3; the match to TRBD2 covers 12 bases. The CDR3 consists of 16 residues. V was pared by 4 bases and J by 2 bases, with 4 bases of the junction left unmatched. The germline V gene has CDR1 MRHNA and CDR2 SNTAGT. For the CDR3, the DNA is TGTGCCAGCAGTGCTAGCGGGGGGGATTCCACAGATACGCAGTATTTT. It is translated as CASSASGGDSTDTQYF.

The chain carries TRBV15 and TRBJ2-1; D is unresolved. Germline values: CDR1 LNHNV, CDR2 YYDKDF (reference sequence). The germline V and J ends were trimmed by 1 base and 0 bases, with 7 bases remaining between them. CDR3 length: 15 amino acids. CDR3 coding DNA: TGTGCCACCAGCAGAGGCCGGAGCTCCTACAATGAGCAGTTCTTC. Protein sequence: CATSRGRSSYNEQFF.

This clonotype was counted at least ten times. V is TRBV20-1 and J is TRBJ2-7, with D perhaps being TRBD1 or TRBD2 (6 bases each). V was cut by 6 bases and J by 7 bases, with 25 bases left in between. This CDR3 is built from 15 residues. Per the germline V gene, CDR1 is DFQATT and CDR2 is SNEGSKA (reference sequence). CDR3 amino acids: CSASLMGGAPGEQYF. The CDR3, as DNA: TGCAGTGCCAGTTTGATGGGGGGCGCCCCGGGTGAGCAGTACTTC.

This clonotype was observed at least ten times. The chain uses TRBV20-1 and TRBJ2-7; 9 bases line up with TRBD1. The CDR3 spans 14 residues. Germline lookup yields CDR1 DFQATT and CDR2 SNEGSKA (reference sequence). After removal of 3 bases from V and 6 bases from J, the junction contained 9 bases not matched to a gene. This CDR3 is CSARLGQGSPEQYF. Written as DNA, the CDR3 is TGCAGTGCTAGGTTGGGACAGGGCTCGCCCGAGCAGTACTTC.

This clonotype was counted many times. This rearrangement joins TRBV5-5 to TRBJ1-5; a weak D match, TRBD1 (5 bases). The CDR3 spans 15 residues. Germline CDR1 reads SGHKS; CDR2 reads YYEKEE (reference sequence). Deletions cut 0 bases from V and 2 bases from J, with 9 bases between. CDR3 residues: CASSLDLGGNQPQHF. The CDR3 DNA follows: TGTGCCAGCAGCTTGGACTTGGGGGGCAATCAGCCCCAGCATTTT.

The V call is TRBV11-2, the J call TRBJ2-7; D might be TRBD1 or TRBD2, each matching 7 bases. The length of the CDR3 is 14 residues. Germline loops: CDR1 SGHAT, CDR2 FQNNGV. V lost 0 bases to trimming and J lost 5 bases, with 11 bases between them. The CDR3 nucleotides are TGTGCCAGCAGCTTAGAGCAGGGGGGGGACGAGCAGTACTTC. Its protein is CASSLEQGGDEQYF.

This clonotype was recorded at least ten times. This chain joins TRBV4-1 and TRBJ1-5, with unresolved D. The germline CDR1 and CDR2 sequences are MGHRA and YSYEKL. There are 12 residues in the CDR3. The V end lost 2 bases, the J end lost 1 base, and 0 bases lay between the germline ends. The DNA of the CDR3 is TGCGCCAGCAGCCAAAGCAATCAGCCCCAGCATTTT. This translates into CASSQSNQPQHF.

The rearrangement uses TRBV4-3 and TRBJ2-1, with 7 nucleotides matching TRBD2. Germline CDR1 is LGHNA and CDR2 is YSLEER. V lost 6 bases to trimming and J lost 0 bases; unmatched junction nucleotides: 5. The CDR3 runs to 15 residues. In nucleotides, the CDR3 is TGCGCCAGCAGAGGGGACTACGCCTCCTACAATGAGCAGTTCTTC. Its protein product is CASRGDYASYNEQFF.